The present TCR beta chain was sequenced within a study of T cell responses to AZD1222 COVID-19 vaccine. V was pared by 9 bases and J by 3 bases, with 10 bases between. CDR1 and CDR2 from the germline V gene are KGHDR and SFDVKD. This CDR3 is built from 12 residues. Data came from immunoSEQ multiplex PCR; TCRdb stores just in-frame clones and leaves some out. The profile shows roughly 130,000 clones, around 84% of them singletons. The receptor comes from an adult in good health. The V and J genes are TRBV24-1 and TRBJ1-2, with D uncertain. The sample here was peripheral blood, taken on day 0 of AZD1222 vaccination. The CDR3 nucleotides read TGTGCCACCGCGGCCACCGACTATGGCTACACCTTC. Encoded protein: CATAATDYGYTF.